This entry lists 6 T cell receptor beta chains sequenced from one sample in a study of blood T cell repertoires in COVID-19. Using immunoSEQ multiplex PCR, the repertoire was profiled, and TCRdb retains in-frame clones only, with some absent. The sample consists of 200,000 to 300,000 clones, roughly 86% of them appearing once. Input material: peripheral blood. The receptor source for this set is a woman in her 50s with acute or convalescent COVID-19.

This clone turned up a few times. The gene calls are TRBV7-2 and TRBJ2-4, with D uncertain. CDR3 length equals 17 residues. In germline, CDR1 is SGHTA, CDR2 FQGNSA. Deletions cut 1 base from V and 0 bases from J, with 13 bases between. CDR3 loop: CASSLEPLAVAKNIQYF. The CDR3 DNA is TGTGCCAGCAGCTTAGAACCCCTTGCGGTAGCCAAAAACATTCAGTACTTC.

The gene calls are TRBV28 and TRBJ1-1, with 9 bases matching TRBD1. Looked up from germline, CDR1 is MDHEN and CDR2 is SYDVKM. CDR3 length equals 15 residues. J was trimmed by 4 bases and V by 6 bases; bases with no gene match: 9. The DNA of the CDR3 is TGTGCCAGCAGCCCTACAGGGGGCACCAGCACTGAAGCTTTCTTT. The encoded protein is CASSPTGGTSTEAFF. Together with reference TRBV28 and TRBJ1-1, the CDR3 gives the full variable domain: DVKVTQSSRYLVKRTGEKVFLECVQDMDHENMFWYRQDPGLGLRLIYFSYDVKMKEKGDIPEGYSVSREKKERFSLILESASTNQTSMYLCASSPTGGTSTEAFFGQGTRLTVV.

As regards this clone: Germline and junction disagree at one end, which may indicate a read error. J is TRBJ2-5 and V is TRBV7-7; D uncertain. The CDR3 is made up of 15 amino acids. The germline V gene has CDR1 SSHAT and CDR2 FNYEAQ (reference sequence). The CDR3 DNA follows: TGTGCTAGCAGCGTCAGTGGTGGTGGCCAAGAGACCCAGTACTTC. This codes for CASSVSGGGQETQYF.

This CDR3 reads CASSFSQGEQYF. The CDR3, as DNA: TGTGCCAGCAGTTTTAGTCAGGGCGAGCAGTACTTC. The chain recombines TRBV28 with TRBJ2-7; tentatively, D is TRBD1 (5 bases). Trimming cost V 3 bases and J 6 bases, with 9 bases left between them. Germline loops: CDR1 MDHEN, CDR2 SYDVKM. The CDR3 covers 12 residues.

CDR3 DNA: TGTGCCAGCAGCCAAAGCACGCAGGGATACTATGGCTACACCTTC. This gives the protein CASSQSTQGYYGYTF. The chain has TRBV4-2 and TRBJ1-2; TRBD1 is a possible D gene (5 bases). The CDR3 loop spans 15 amino acids. CDR1 LGHNA and CDR2 YNFKEQ come from the germline V gene. The V gene lost 2 bases and the J gene lost 3 bases, with 13 bases spanning the gap.

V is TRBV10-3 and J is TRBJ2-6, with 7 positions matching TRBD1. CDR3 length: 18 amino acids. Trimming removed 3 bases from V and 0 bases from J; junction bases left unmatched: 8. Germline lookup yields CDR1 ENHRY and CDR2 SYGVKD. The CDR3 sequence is CAISEFGTVNSGANVLTF. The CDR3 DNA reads TGTGCCATCAGTGAATTCGGGACAGTTAACTCTGGGGCCAACGTCCTGACTTTC.